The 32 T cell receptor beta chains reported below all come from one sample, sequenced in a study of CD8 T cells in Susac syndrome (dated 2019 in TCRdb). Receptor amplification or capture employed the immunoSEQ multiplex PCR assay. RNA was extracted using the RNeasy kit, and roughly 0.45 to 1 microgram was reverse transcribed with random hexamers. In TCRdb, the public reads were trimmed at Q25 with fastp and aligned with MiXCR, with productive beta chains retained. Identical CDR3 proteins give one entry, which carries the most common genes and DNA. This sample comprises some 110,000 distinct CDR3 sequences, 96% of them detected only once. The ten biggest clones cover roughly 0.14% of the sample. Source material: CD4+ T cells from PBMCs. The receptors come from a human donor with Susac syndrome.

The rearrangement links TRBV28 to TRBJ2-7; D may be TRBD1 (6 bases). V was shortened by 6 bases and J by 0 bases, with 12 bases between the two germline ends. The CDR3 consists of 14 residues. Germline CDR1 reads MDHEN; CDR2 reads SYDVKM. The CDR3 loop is CASRDSRSSYEQYF. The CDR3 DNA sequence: TGTGCCAGCAGGGACAGTAGGAGCTCCTACGAGCAGTACTTC.

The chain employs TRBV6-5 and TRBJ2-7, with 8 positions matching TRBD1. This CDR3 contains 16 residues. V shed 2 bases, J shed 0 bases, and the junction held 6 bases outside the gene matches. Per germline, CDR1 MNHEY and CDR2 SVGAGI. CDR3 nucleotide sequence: TGTGCCAGCAGTTACGTATACAGGGGGAGCTCCTACGAGCAGTACTTC. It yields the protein CASSYVYRGSSYEQYF.

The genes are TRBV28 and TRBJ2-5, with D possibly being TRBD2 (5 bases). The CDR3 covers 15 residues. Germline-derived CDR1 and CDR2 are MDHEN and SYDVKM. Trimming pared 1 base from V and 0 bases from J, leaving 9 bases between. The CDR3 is CASSLLTGNQETQYF. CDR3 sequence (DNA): TGTGCCAGCAGTTTATTGACCGGGAACCAAGAGACCCAGTACTTC. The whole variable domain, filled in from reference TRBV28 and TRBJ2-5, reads DVKVTQSSRYLVKRTGEKVFLECVQDMDHENMFWYRQDPGLGLRLIYFSYDVKMKEKGDIPEGYSVSREKKERFSLILESASTNQTSMYLCASSLLTGNQETQYFGPGTRLLVL.

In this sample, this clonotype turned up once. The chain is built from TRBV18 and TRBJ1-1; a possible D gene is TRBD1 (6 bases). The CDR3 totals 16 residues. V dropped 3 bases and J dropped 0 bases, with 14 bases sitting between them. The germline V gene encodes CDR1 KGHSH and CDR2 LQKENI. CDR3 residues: CASSPATGYMNTEAFF. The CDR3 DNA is TGTGCCAGCTCACCTGCGACAGGCTACATGAACACTGAAGCTTTCTTT.

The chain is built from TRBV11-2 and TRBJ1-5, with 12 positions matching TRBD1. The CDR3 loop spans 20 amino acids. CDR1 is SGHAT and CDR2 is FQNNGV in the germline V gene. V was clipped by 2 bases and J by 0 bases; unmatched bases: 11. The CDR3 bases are TGTGCCAGCAGCTTACTATCCGGGACAGGGGGCCTTAGTAGCAATCAGCCCCAGCATTTT. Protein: CASSLLSGTGGLSSNQPQHF.

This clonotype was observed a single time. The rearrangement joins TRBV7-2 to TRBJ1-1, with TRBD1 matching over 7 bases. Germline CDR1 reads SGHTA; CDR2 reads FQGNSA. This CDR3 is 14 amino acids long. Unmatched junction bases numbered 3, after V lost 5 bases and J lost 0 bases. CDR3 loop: CASSPDRMNTEAFF. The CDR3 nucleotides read TGTGCCAGCAGCCCGGACAGGATGAACACTGAAGCTTTCTTT.

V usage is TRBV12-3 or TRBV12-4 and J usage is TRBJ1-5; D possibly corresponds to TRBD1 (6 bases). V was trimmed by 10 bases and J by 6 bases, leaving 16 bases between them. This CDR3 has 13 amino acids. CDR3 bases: TGTGCCATAGGGTGGGGGCAGAGTCAGCCCCAGCATTTT. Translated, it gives CAIGWGQSQPQHF.

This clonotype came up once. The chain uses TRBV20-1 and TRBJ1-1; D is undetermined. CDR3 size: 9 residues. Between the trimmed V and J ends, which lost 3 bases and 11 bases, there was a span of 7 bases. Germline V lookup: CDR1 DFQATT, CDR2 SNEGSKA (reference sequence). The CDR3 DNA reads TGCAGTGCTAGGGGTGGCGCTTTCTTT. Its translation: CSARGGAFF.

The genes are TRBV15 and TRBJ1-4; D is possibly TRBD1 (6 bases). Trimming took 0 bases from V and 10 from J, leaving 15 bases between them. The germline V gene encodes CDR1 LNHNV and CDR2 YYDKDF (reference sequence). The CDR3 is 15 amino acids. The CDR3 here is CATSRDRSRGGKLFF. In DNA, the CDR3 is TGTGCCACCAGCAGAGATAGAAGCAGGGGAGGAAAACTGTTTTTT.

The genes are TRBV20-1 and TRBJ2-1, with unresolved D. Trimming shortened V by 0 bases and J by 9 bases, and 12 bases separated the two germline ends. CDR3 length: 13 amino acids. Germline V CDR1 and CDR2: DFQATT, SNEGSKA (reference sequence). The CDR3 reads CSARDQFSGEQFF. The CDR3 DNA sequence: TGCAGTGCTAGAGATCAGTTCTCGGGTGAGCAGTTCTTC.

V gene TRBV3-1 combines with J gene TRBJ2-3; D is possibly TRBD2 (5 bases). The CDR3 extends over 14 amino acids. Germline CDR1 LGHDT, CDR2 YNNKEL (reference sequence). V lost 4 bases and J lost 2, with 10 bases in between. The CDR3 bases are TGTGCCAGCAGCCGACTATCCTTCACAGATACGCAGTATTTT. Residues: CASSRLSFTDTQYF.

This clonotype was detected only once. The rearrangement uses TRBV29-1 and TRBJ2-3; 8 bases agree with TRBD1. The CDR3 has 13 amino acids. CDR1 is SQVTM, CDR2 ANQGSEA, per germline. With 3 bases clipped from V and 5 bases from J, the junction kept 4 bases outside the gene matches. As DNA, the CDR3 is TGCAGCGTTGACCCTGGGACAGGAGATACGCAGTATTTT. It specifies CSVDPGTGDTQYF.

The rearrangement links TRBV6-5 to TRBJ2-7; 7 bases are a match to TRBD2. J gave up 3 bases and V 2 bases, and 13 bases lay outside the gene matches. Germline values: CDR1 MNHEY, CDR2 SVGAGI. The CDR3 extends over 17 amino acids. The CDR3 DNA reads TGTGCCAGCAGTTACGGGGCCGGGCGGGAGTCACACTACGAGCAGTACTTC. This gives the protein CASSYGAGRESHYEQYF.

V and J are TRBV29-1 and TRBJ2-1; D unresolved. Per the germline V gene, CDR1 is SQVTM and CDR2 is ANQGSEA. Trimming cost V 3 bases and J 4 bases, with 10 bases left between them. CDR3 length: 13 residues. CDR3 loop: CSVERQAYNEQFF. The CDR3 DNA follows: TGCAGCGTTGAGAGGCAGGCTTACAATGAGCAGTTCTTC.

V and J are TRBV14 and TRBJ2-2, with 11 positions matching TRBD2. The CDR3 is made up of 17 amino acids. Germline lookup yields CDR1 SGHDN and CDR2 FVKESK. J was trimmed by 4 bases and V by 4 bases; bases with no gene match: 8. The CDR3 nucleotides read TGTGCCAGCAGCCCGATGACTAGCGGGACGCTCACCGGGGAGCTGTTTTTT. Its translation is CASSPMTSGTLTGELFF.

In DNA form, the CDR3 reads TGCGCCAGCAGCTTGCGACAGGCCAATAATGAAAAACTGTTTTTT. Translating it yields CASSLRQANNEKLFF. The chain employs TRBV5-1 and TRBJ1-4, with D tentatively TRBD1 (6 bases). CDR3 length equals 15 residues. Germline CDR1 SGHRS, CDR2 YFSETQ. The V and J ends lost 1 base and 4 bases respectively, with 11 bases between them.

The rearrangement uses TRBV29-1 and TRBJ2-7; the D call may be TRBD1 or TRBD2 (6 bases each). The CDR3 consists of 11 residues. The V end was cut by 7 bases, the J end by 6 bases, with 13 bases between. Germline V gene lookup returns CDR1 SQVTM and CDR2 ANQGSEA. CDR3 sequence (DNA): TGCAGCGCCCGAGAGGGGGGCGAGCAGTACTTC. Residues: CSAREGGEQYF.

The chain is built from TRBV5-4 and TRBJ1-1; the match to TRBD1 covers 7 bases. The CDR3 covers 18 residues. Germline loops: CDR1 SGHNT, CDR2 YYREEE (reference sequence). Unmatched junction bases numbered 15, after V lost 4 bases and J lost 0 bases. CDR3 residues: CASSARIQGRQLNTEAFF. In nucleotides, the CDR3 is TGTGCCAGCAGCGCCAGGATACAGGGGAGGCAATTGAACACTGAAGCTTTCTTT.

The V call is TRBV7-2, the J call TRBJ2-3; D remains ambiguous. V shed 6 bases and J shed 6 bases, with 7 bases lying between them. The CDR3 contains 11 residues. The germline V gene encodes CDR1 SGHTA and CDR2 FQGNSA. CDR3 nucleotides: TGTGCCAGCAGGAACGGGGATACGCAGTATTTT. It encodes CASRNGDTQYF.

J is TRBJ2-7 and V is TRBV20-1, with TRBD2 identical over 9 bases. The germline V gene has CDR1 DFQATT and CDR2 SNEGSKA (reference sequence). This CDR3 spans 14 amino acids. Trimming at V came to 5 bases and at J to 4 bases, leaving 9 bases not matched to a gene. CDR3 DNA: TGCAGTGCTTCTCCGACTAGCGGACCTTACGAGCAGTACTTC. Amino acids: CSASPTSGPYEQYF.

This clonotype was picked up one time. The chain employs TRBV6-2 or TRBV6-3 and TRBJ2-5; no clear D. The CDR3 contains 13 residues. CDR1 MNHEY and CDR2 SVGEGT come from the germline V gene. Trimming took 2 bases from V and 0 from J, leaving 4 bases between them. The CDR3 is CASSYGYQETQYF. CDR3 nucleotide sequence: TGTGCCAGCAGTTACGGGTACCAAGAGACCCAGTACTTC.

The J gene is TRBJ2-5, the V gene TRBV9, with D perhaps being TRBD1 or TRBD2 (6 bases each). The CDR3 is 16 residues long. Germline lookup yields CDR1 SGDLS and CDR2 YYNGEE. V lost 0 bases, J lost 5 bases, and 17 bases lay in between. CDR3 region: CASSVEAGRRGETQYF. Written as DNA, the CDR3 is TGTGCCAGCAGCGTAGAGGCGGGGCGCAGGGGCGAGACCCAGTACTTC. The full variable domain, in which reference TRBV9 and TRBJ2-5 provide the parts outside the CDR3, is DSGVTQTPKHLITATGQRVTLRCSPRSGDLSVYWYQQSLDQGLQFLIQYYNGEERAKGNILERFSAQQFPDLHSELNLSSLELGDSALYFCASSVEAGRRGETQYFGPGTRLLVL.

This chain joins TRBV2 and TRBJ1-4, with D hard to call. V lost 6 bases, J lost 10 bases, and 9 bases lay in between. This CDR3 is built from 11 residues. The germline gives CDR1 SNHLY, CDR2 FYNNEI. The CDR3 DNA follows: TGTGCCAGCAGCGGCATTGGAAAACTGTTTTTT. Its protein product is CASSGIGKLFF.

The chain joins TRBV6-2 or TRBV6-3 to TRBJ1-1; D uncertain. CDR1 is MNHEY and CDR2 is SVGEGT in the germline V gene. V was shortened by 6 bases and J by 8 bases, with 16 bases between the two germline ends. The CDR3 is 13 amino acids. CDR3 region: CASRPLQRVEAFF. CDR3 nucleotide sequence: TGTGCCAGCAGACCGCTCCAAAGGGTGGAAGCTTTCTTT.

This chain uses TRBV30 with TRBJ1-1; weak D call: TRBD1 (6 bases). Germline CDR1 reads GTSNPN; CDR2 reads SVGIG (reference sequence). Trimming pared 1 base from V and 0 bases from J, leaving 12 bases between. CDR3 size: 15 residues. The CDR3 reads CAWSDGDKLNTEAFF. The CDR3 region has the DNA TGTGCCTGGAGTGACGGGGACAAGTTGAACACTGAAGCTTTCTTT.

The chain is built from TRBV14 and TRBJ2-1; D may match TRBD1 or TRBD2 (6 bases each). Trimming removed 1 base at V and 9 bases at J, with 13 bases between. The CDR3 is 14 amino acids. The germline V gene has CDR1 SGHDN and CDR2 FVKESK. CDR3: CASSQVEGVGEQFF. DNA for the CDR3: TGTGCCAGCAGCCAAGTGGAGGGGGTGGGTGAGCAGTTCTTC. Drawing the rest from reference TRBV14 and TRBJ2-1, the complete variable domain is EAGVTQFPSHSVIEKGQTVTLRCDPISGHDNLYWYRRVMGKEIKFLLHFVKESKQDESGMPNNRFLAERTGGTYSTLKVQPAELEDSGVYFCASSQVEGVGEQFFGPGTRLTVL.

CDR3 residues: CATGLAGALETQYF. As DNA, the CDR3 is TGTGCCACCGGACTAGCGGGGGCCTTAGAGACCCAGTACTTC. The J gene is TRBJ2-5, the V gene TRBV27; 13 bases line up with TRBD2. The J segment lost 4 bases and the V segment lost 10 bases, leaving 6 bases of the junction unmatched. This CDR3 comprises 14 residues. Germline CDR1 is MNHEY and CDR2 is SMNVEV (reference sequence).

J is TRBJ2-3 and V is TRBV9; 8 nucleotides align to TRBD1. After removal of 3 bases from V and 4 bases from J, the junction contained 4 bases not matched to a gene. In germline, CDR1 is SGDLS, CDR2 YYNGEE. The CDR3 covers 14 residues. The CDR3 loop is CASSARQGPDTQYF. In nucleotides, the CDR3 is TGTGCCAGCAGCGCAAGACAGGGGCCAGATACGCAGTATTTT.

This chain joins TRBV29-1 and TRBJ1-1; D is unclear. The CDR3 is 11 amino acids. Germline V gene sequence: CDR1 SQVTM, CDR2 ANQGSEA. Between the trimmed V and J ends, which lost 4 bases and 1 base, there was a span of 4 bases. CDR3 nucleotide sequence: TGCAGCGTTGCACCGAACACTGAAGCTTTCTTT. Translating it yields CSVAPNTEAFF.

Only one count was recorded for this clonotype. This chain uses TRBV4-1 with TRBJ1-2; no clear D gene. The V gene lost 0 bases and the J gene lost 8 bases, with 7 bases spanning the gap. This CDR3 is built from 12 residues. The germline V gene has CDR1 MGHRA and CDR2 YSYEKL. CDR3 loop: CASSQEFGGYTF. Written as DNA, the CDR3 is TGCGCCAGCAGCCAAGAATTCGGGGGCTACACCTTC.

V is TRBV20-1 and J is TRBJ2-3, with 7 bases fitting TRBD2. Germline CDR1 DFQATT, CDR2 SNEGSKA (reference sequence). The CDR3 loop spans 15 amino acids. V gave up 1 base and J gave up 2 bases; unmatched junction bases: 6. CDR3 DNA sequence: TGCAGTGCTAGAGTGGCCAGCGGGATCACAGATACGCAGTATTTT. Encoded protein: CSARVASGITDTQYF.

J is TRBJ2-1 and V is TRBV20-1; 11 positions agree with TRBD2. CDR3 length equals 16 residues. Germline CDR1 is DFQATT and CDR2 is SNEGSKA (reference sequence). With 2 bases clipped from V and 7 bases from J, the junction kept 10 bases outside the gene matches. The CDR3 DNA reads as TGCAGTGCTAGATCTAGCGGGAGGCTTGGCATAAATGAGCAGTTCTTC. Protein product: CSARSSGRLGINEQFF.